This T cell receptor beta chain was recorded in a study of T cells in localized non-small cell lung cancer. CDR3 length equals 12 residues. V was cut by 0 bases and J by 8 bases, with 9 bases left in between. In germline, CDR1 is GTSNPN, CDR2 SVGIG (reference sequence). The sample holds a few counts of this clone. The target antigen is unknown. Measured with immunoSEQ multiplex PCR; TCRdb has only the in-frame clones, and not every one. The data contain approximately 3,000 clones, roughly 23% of them seen just once; the ten biggest clones take up 8.6%. Regarding the study as a whole: Detection in adjacent lung was observed for a median around 50 of the top 100 tumor clones. Uninvolved adjacent lung showed higher T cell clonality than tumor.

The sequenced sample was lung tumor tissue, obtained before any cancer treatment. The chain links TRBV30 to TRBJ2-3; maybe TRBD2 (5 bases). This clonotype was obtained from a male donor aged 60 or over with stage III lung adenocarcinoma. The CDR3 region is CAWSVTGSTQYF. CDR3 in DNA: TGTGCCTGGAGTGTTACGGGATCTACGCAGTATTTT.